The clone carrying this TCR beta chain occurred many times. Trimming left V 4 bases short and J 7 bases short, with 9 bases between. Germline-derived CDR1 and CDR2 are DFQATT and SNEGSKA (reference sequence). The CDR3 runs to 11 residues. Preparation of the TCRbeta library used unique molecular identifiers. Each CDR3 protein gets one entry after TCRdb re-called the PCR reads with MiXCR. The data show 350,000 to 450,000 distinct CDR3 sequences, about a fifth seen once. The data derive from a study of T-cell reconstitution after alpha-beta-depleted transplantation in children. The sequence came from a human donor who donated a stem cell graft to a child with acute myeloid leukemia. The rearrangement links TRBV20-1 to TRBJ2-3; D is unresolved. The sequencing used PBMCs from the stem cell graft donor, collected from the stem cell graft. The CDR3 loop reads CSAKSRHTQYF. CDR3 DNA: TGCAGTGCTAAGAGTAGGCATACGCAGTATTTT.